The clone carrying this T cell receptor (beta chain) was seen more than once but under ten times. This sample stems from a study of cytomegalovirus exposure and HLA in healthy donors. It was the roughly 110-subject validation cohort, separate from the roughly 700-subject first cohort, to which the donors belonged. Method: immunoSEQ multiplex PCR; TCRdb's copy keeps in-frame clones and lacks some. The sample records about 56,000 clones, 95% to 97% being singletons. The receptor was derived from a woman younger than 35 in good health and CMV-seronegative. The sequenced sample consisted of PBMCs.

CDR3 sequence: CASSPPGLAATGGEQFF. The CDR3 DNA reads as TGTGCCAGCAGCCCCCCCGGACTAGCGGCTACGGGGGGTGAGCAGTTCTTC. This chain links TRBV7-9 with TRBJ2-1, with TRBD2 matching over 10 bases. V lost 5 bases, J lost 9 bases, and 16 bases stayed unmatched. The CDR3 totals 17 residues. The V gene's germline CDR1 is SEHNR and CDR2 FQNEAQ (reference sequence).